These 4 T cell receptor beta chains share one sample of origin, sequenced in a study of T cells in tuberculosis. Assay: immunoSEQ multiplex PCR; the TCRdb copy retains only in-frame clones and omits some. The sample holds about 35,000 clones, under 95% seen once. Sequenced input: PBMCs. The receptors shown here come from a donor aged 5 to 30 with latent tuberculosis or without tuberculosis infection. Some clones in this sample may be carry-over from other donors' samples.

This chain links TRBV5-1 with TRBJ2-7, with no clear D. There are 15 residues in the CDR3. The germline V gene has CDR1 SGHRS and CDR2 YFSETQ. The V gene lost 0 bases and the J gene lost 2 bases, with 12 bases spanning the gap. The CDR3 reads CASSLGSDVAYEQYF. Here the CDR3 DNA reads TGCGCCAGCAGCTTGGGGAGTGACGTAGCCTACGAGCAGTACTTC.

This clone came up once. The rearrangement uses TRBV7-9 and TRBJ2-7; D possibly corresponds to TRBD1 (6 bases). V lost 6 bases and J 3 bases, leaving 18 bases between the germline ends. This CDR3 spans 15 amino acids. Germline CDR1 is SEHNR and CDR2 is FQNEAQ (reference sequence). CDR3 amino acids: CASRETGKRYYEQYF. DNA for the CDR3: TGTGCCAGCAGAGAAACAGGGAAGCGGTACTACGAGCAGTACTTC.

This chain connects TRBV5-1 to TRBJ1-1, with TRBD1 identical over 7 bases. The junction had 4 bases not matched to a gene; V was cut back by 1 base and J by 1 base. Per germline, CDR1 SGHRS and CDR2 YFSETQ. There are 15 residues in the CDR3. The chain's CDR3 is CASSLTGTENTEAFF. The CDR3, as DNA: TGCGCCAGCAGCTTGACCGGGACAGAGAACACTGAAGCTTTCTTT.

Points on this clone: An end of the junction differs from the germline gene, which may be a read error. The CDR3 coding sequence is TGTGCCAGCAGTGAACTAGCGCGCAACACCGGGGAGCCGTTTTTT. Translated: CASSELARNTGEPFF. This chain uses TRBV2 with TRBJ2-2, with a tentative D call TRBD2 (6 bases). Germline CDR1 SNHLY, CDR2 FYNNEI. The CDR3 has 15 amino acids.